This T cell receptor (beta chain) originates from a study of blood T cell repertoires in COVID-19 (dated by TCRdb to 2020 to 2022). Regarding the study in general: Recovered participants in ImmuneRACE Cohort 3 were defined by two consecutive negative NP/OP PCR tests, clearance by a healthcare professional, or resolution of symptoms. Where available, HLA class I and class II types were obtained from metadata supplied by the sample provider rather than from assay-based typing. The material from the prospective study consisted of cDNA or gDNA derived from T cells, B-cell-depleted T cells, or PBMCs. Sample metadata almost always included a de-identified subject ID, COVID-19 status, age in years and sex. The collaborator samples originated in the United States, Italy and Spain and spanned the acute and convalescent phases of COVID-19. Samples came from the ongoing ImmuneRACE study (first 160 participants) plus 1,254 subjects from 6 global collaborators. The repertoires were made available in a free public database intended to serve as a resource for research on the immune response to SARS-CoV-2. The dataset comprised deeply sampled blood TCRbeta repertoires from subjects exposed to, actively infected with, or recovered from COVID-19.

Enrolling through a virtual design, the prospective study's participants ranged in age from about 18 to 89 years and lived across around 25 United States geographic areas. To assign participants to cohorts, the prospective study relied on clinical history that participants themselves reported in a screening survey and a study questionnaire. In the prospective study, mobile phlebotomists collected whole blood, serum and a nasopharyngeal or oropharyngeal swab from each participant. Prospective study participants could optionally give additional blood draws and questionnaires over an approximately two-month period. Prospective study blood samples were shipped either frozen or at room temperature before DNA extraction. V sheds 5 bases and J sheds 5 bases, leaving 9 bases between their ends. CDR1 and CDR2 are read off the germline V gene (reference sequence) as SGHAT and FQDESV. The CDR3 numbers 12 residues from cysteine through phenylalanine. Solely the CDR3 DNA is kept, with 36 bases framed from the first base.

As regards this clone: The antigen it binds to is not known. No base quality values were provided; no much bigger clone lies one nucleotide off.

TCRbeta CDR3 regions were amplified from genomic DNA by means of the immunoSEQ Assay, a bias-controlled multiplex PCR. On the study's bioinformatics: Within the assay, amplification of reference gene primers was used to estimate how many nucleated cells each sample contained. To quantify the absolute abundance of each unique TCRbeta CDR3 rearrangement, sequence reads were collapsed and filtered. For each sample, productive Simpson clonality was calculated by taking the square root of Simpson's diversity index across productive rearrangements. As stored in TCRdb, this immuneACCESS dataset retains in-frame rearrangements with V and J assigned. A fraction of the clones does not appear; measured against another copy, unresolved V genes explain less than half of the discrepancy, and the remainder lacks a known reason. That table supplies the V and J calls and clone size; D and trimming were determined from the DNA. In this sample the table shows fewer than 250,000 clones, roughly 91% of which occur a single time. Of the sample, roughly 7.1% is held by the ten largest clones.

General conclusions and limits of the study: The amount of clinical and demographic metadata varied by source and participant and was provided uncurated.

This receptor was obtained from a man aged 30 to 39 in a cohort exposed to, infected with or recovered from COVID-19 (not recorded which). This sequence uses TRBV11-1 and TRBJ2-5; the D gene is possibly TRBD1, with 5 bases matching. Sample: PBMCs or T cells enriched from blood (not recorded which). CDR3 reads: CASSHRLETQYF. The DNA is as follows: TGTGCCAGCAGCCACAGGTTGGAGACCCAGTACTTC.